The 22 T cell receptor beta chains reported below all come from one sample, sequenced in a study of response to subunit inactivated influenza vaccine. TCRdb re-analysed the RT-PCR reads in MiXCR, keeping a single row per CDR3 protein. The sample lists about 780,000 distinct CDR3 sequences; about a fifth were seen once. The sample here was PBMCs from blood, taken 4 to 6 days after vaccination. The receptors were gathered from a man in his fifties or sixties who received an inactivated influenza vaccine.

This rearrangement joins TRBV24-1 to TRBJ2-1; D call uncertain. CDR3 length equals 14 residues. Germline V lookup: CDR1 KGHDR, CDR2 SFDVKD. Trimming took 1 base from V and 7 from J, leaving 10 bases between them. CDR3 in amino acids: CATSDFTTLNEQFF. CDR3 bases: TGTGCCACCAGTGATTTTACTACTCTGAATGAGCAGTTCTTC.

CDR3 sequence (DNA): TGTGCCAGCAGCCTTCGAAGACAGACACTTATGAACACTGAAGCTTTCTTT. Protein: CASSLRRQTLMNTEAFF. The chain has TRBV14 and TRBJ1-1; D is possibly TRBD1 (5 bases). Deletions cut 4 bases from V and 0 bases from J, with 18 bases between. CDR1 SGHDN and CDR2 FVKESK come from the germline V gene. The CDR3 is 17 amino acids.

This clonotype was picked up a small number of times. CDR3 sequence: CASSQVGRDNSYEQYF. DNA of the CDR3: TGTGCCAGCAGCCAAGTAGGCAGGGATAACTCCTACGAGCAGTACTTC. V is TRBV4-2 and J is TRBJ2-7; perhaps TRBD1 as D (5 bases). The germline V gene encodes CDR1 LGHNA and CDR2 YNFKEQ. The CDR3 contains 16 residues. Deletions cut 1 base from V and 0 bases from J, with 13 bases between.

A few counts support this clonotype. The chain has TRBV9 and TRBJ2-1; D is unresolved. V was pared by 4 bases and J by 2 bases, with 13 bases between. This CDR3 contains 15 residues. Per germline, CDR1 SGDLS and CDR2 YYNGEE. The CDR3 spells CASSPQNSPYNEQFF. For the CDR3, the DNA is TGTGCCAGCAGCCCACAGAACAGCCCCTACAATGAGCAGTTCTTC.

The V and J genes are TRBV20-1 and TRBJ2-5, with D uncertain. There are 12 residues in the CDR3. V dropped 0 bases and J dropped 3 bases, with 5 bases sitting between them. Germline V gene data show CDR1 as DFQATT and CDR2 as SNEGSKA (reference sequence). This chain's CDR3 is CSARESEETQYF. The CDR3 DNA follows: TGCAGTGCTAGAGAGAGTGAAGAGACCCAGTACTTC.

CDR3 sequence: CASSRVAGGYNEQFF. The CDR3 DNA reads as TGTGCCAGCAGCCGCGTAGCGGGGGGATACAATGAGCAGTTCTTC. The chain recombines TRBV5-6 with TRBJ2-1; 10 bases match TRBD2. Germline CDR1 is SGHDT and CDR2 is YYEEEE. This CDR3 spans 15 amino acids. Trimming took 4 bases from V and 4 from J; bases not matched to a gene: 5.

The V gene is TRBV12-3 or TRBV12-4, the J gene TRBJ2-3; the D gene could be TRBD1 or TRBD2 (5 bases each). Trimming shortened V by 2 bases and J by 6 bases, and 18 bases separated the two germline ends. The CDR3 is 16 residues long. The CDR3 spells CASSLMGPLFGDTQYF. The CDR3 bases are TGTGCCAGCAGTTTAATGGGACCCCTATTCGGGGATACGCAGTATTTT.

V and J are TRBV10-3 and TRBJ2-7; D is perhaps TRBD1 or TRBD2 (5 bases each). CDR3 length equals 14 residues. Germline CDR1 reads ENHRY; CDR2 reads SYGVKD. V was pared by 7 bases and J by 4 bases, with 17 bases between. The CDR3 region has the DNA TGTGCCATCACCCCCGGGACCCCGGGGTACGAGCAGTACTTC. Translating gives CAITPGTPGYEQYF.

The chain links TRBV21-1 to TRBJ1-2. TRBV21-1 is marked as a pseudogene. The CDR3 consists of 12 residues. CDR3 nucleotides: TGTGCCAGCATCCCGGGACTCGATGGCTACACCTTC. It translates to CASIPGLDGYTF.

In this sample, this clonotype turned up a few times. CDR3 nucleotide sequence: TGCAGTGCACCCCGAATCAAGGGGAGAAAAGAGACCCAGTACTTC. This encodes CSAPRIKGRKETQYF. J is TRBJ2-5 and V is TRBV20-1, with D perhaps TRBD1 or TRBD2 (5 bases each). CDR3 size: 15 residues. Germline CDR1 and CDR2: DFQATT and SNEGSKA (reference sequence). V dropped 6 bases and J dropped 3 bases, with 20 bases sitting between them.

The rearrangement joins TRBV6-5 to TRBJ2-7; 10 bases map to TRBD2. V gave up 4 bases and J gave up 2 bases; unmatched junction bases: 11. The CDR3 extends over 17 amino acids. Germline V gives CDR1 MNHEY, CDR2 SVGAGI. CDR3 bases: TGTGCCAGCAGTTCTTTGGTACTAGCGGGGCTAGCCTACGAGCAGTACTTC. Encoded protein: CASSSLVLAGLAYEQYF.

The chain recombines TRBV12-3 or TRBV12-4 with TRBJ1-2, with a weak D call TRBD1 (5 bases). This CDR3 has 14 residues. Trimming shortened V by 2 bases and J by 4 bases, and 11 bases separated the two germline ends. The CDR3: CASSLSWGGYGYTF. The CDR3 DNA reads TGTGCCAGCAGTTTATCGTGGGGGGGCTATGGCTACACCTTC.

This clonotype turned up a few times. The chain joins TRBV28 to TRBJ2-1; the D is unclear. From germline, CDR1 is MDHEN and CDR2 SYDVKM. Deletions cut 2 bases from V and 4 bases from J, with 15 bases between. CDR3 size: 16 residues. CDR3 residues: CASSLVRSLGYNEQFF. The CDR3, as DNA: TGTGCCAGCAGTTTAGTGCGGAGTCTCGGATACAATGAGCAGTTCTTC.

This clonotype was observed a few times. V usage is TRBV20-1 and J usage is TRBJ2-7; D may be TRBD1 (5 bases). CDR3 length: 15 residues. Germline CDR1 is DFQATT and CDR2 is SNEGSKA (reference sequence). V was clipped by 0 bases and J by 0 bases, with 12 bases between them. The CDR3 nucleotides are TGCAGTGCTAGAGATGTGGGCCAGGGCTCCTACGAGCAGTACTTC. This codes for CSARDVGQGSYEQYF.

In DNA, the CDR3 is TGCGCCAGCAGCTCGAGCGGAGGAGAATTTGAAAAACTGTTTTTT. Encoded protein: CASSSSGGEFEKLFF. The genes are TRBV5-1 and TRBJ1-4; D ambiguous. The CDR3 sequence is 15 residues long. V dropped 3 bases and J dropped 7 bases, with 16 bases sitting between them. CDR1 is SGHRS, CDR2 YFSETQ, per germline.

The CDR3 DNA reads TGCGCCAGCAGCCGACAACTAGCGGGTAGCTCTGGGGCCAACGTCCTGACTTTC. This encodes CASSRQLAGSSGANVLTF. The chain couples TRBV4-3 to TRBJ2-6, with 9 positions matching TRBD2. With 4 bases clipped from V and 0 bases from J, the junction kept 7 bases outside the gene matches. Germline CDR1 LGHNA, CDR2 YSLEER. The CDR3 sequence is 18 residues long.

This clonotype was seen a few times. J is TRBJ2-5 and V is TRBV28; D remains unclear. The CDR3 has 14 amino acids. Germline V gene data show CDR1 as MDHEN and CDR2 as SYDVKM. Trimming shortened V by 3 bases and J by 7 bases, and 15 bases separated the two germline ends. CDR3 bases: TGTGCCAGCAGTTTTGGGAATTGGGCGTCGACCCAGTACTTC. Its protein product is CASSFGNWASTQYF.

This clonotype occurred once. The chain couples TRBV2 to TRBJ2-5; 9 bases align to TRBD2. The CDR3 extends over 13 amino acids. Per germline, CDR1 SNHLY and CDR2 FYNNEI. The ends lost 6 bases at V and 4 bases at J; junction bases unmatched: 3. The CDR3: CASRGLARETQYF. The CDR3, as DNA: TGTGCCAGCAGGGGACTAGCTCGAGAGACCCAGTACTTC. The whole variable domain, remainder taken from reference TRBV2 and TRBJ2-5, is EPEVTQTPSHQVTQMGQEVILRCVPISNHLYFYWYRQILGQKVEFLVSFYNNEISEKSEIFDDQFSVERPDGSNFTLKIRSTKLEDSAMYFCASRGLARETQYFGPGTRLLVL.

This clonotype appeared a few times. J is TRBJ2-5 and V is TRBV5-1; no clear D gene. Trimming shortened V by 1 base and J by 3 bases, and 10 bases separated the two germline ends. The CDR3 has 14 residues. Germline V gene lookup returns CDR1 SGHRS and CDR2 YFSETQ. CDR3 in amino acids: CASSLYTVKETQYF. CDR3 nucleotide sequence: TGCGCCAGCAGCTTGTACACAGTTAAAGAGACCCAGTACTTC.

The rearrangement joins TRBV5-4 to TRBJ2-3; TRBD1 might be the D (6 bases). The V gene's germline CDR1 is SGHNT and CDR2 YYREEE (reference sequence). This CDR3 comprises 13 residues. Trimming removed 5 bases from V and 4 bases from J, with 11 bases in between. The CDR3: CASRPAGADTQYF. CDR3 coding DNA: TGTGCCAGCAGGCCTGCAGGGGCAGATACGCAGTATTTT.

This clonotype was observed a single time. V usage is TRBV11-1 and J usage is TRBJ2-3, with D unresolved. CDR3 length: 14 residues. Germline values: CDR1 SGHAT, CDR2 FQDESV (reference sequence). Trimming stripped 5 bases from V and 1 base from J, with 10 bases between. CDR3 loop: CASSPYGGTDTQYF. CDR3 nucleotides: TGTGCCAGCAGCCCATATGGGGGCACAGATACGCAGTATTTT.

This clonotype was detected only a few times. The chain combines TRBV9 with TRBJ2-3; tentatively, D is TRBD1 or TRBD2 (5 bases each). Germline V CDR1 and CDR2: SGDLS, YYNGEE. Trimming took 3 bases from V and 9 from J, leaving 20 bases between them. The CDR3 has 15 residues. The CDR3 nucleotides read TGTGCCAGCAGCGGAGCGGAACTCCAGGGTGGGACGCAGTATTTT. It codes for CASSGAELQGGTQYF.